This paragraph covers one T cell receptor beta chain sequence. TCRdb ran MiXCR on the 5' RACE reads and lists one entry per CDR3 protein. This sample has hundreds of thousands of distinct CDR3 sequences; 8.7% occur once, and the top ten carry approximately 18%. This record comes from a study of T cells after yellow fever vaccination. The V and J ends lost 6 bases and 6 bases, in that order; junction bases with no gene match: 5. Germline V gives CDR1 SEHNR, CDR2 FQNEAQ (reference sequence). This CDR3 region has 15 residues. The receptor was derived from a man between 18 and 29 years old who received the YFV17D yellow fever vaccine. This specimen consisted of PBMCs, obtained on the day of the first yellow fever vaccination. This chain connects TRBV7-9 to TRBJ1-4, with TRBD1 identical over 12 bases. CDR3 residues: CASRDGTGGDEKLFF. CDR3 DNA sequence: TGTGCCAGCAGGGATGGGACAGGGGGCGATGAAAAACTGTTTTTT.